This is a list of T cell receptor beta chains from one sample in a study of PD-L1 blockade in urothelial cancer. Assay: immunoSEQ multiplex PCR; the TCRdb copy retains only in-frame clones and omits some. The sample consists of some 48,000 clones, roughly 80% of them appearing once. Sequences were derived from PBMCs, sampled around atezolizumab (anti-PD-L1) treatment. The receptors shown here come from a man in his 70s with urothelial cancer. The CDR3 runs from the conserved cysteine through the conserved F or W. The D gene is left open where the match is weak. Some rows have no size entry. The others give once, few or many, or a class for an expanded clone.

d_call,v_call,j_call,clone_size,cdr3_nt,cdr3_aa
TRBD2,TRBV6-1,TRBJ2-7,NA,TGTGCCAGCAGTAAGGGACTAGCGGATACCTACGAGCAGTACTTC,CASSKGLADTYEQYF
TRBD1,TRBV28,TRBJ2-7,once,TGTGCCAGCAGGCCCGGGACAGGGGTCGAGCAGTACTTC,CASRPGTGVEQYF
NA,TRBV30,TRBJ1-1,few,TGTGCCTGGAGTCGTAGGGGGTTGAACACTGAAGCTTTCTTT,CAWSRRGLNTEAFF
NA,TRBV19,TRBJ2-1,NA,TGTGCCAGTAGTATAGTGGGGGGATTCTCCTACAATGAGCAGTTCTTC,CASSIVGGFSYNEQFF
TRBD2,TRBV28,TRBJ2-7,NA,TGTGCCAGCAACTGGGGGGGCGAGCAGTACTTC,CASNWGGEQYF
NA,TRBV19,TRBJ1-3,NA,TGTGCCAGTGCCAAGGACAGCTCTGGAAACACCATATATTTT,CASAKDSSGNTIYF
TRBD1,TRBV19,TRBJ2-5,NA,TGTGCCAGTAGCCGCTCGGGGACAGACCAAGAGACCCAGTACTTC,CASSRSGTDQETQYF
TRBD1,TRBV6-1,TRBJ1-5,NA,TGTGCCAGCAGTGCGATGGGACAGGCCAATCAGCCCCAGCATTTT,CASSAMGQANQPQHF
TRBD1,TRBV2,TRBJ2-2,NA,TGTGCCAGCAGTGTTTGGACAGGGAACGGGGAGCTGTTTTTT,CASSVWTGNGELFF
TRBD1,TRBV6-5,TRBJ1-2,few,TGTGCCAGCAGTTTGGGACAGTCCTATGGCTACACCTTC,CASSLGQSYGYTF
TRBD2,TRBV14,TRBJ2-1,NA,TGTGCCAGCAGCCTCGGGACTAGCGAATACAATGAGCAGTTCTTC,CASSLGTSEYNEQFF
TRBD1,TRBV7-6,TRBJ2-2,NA,TGTGCCAGCAGCTTAGTGGCAGGGGGGAACACCGGGGAGCTGTTTTTT,CASSLVAGGNTGELFF
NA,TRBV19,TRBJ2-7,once,TGTGCCAGTAGTATGGAGAGAAGCCACGAGCAGTACTTC,CASSMERSHEQYF
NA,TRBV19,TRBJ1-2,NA,TGTGCCAGTAAAGACCGAGTTGGAGCGGAGTATGGCTACACCTTC,CASKDRVGAEYGYTF
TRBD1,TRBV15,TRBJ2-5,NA,TGTGCCACCAGCAGCGGAGGACAGGGAGGAGAGACCCAGTACTTC,CATSSGGQGGETQYF